These T cell receptor beta chains were read from a single sample in a study of blood T cell repertoires in COVID-19. Sequenced by immunoSEQ multiplex PCR; TCRdb stores in-frame clones only, minus some. In the table there are around 130,000 clones, 86% of which are singletons. Sequenced material: PBMCs or T cells enriched from blood (not recorded which). The source of these receptors is a woman in her 50s who had recovered from COVID-19. Each CDR3 is given with its conserved first and last residue. The D gene is left open where the match is weak. Clone size is given for some rows only: seen once, a few or many times, or a class if the clone is expanded.

.	.	TRBV5-1	TRBJ2-7	CASSLGGRSYEQYF	TGCGCCAGCAGCTTGGGGGGGCGCTCCTACGAGCAGTACTTC
.	.	TRBV18	TRBJ2-7	CASSHVTTDEQYF	TGTGCCAGCTCTCATGTTACCACGGACGAGCAGTACTTC
TRBD1	.	TRBV4-3	TRBJ1-3	CASSLATGFGNTIYF	TGCGCCAGCAGCCTAGCGACAGGGTTCGGAAACACCATATATTTT
.	.	TRBV11-2	TRBJ1-3	CASSLGNSPGNTIYF	TGTGCCAGCAGCTTAGGGAACAGCCCTGGAAACACCATATATTTT
.	.	TRBV29-1	TRBJ2-1	CSVAAVYNEQFF	TGCAGCGTCGCCGCGGTTTACAATGAGCAGTTCTTC
.	few	TRBV11-2	TRBJ2-7	CASSLVTVGWSYEQYF	TGTGCCAGCAGCTTAGTTACGGTCGGTTGGTCCTACGAGCAGTACTTC
.	.	TRBV7-9	TRBJ1-2	CASSLAVRFGFGYTF	TGTGCCAGCAGCTTAGCGGTGCGGTTTGGATTTGGCTACACCTTC
TRBD1	few	TRBV29-1	TRBJ2-1	CSVAGTGVFEQFF	TGCAGCGTGGCCGGGACAGGGGTCTTTGAGCAGTTCTTC
TRBD2	.	TRBV15	TRBJ2-7	CATSRDYGLAGGKNYEQYF	TGTGCCACCAGCAGAGACTACGGGCTAGCGGGGGGAAAGAACTACGAGCAGTACTTC
.	.	TRBV20-1	TRBJ1-4	CSASNSLTTNEKLFF	TGCAGTGCTAGTAACAGCCTGACAACTAATGAAAAACTGTTTTTT
.	.	TRBV19	TRBJ1-6	CASSYARQAGVNSPLHF	TGTGCCAGTAGTTATGCTCGACAGGCCGGGGTAAATTCACCCCTCCACTTT
TRBD2	.	TRBV7-3	TRBJ2-2	CASTEAGTNTGELFF	TGTGCCAGCACCGAAGCGGGAACTAACACCGGGGAGCTGTTTTTT
TRBD2	.	TRBV9	TRBJ2-3	CASSRSGGADTQYF	TGTGCCAGCAGTCGTAGCGGGGGGGCCGATACGCAGTATTTT
TRBD2	once	TRBV19	TRBJ2-6	CASSSAGVSGANVLTF	TGTGCCAGTAGCTCCGCGGGGGTATCTGGGGCCAACGTCCTGACTTTC
TRBD2	.	TRBV11-2	TRBJ2-5	CASSTTSGETQYF	TGTGCCAGCAGCACGACTAGCGGGGAGACCCAGTACTTC
.	.	TRBV6-2/TRBV6-3	TRBJ1-6	CASSGTLRSPLHF	TGTGCCAGCAGTGGGACTCTTAGGTCACCCCTCCACTTT
TRBD1	.	TRBV3-1/TRBV3-2	TRBJ1-5	CASSRTQGVGNQPQHF	TGTGCCAGCAGCCGAACCCAGGGGGTTGGTAATCAGCCCCAGCATTTT
TRBD1	once	TRBV5-4	TRBJ1-6	CASSQTGVGSPLHF	TGTGCCAGCAGCCAAACAGGGGTAGGCTCACCCCTCCACTTT
.	.	TRBV4-1	TRBJ2-2	CASSQGNRGVTGELFF	TGCGCCAGCAGCCAAGGGAATCGGGGTGTAACCGGGGAGCTGTTTTTT
TRBD1	.	TRBV7-9	TRBJ1-2	CASSSGQPGAYGYTF	TGTGCCAGCAGCTCGGGACAGCCGGGAGCCTATGGCTACACCTTC
.	.	TRBV6-5	TRBJ1-2	CASSYSYGAKGYTF	TGTGCCAGCAGTTACTCGTATGGGGCGAAGGGCTACACCTTC
TRBD2	.	TRBV5-1	TRBJ2-1	CASSLGTSSSYNEQFF	TGCGCCAGCAGCCTGGGGACTAGCAGCTCCTACAATGAGCAGTTCTTC
TRBD1	.	TRBV3-1/TRBV3-2	TRBJ1-3	CASSQGDRDTIYF	TGTGCCAGCAGCCAAGGGGACAGAGACACCATATATTTT
TRBD1	once	TRBV10-3	TRBJ2-2	CAARSRDRNTGELFF	TGTGCCGCTCGATCCCGGGACAGGAACACCGGGGAGCTGTTTTTT
TRBD1	once	TRBV18	TRBJ1-1	CASSPRAGQGVGSTEAFF	TGTGCCAGCTCACCGCGGGCGGGACAGGGGGTAGGAAGCACTGAAGCTTTCTTT
TRBD1	.	TRBV6-5	TRBJ1-2	CASSTGTANYGYTF	TGTGCCAGCAGTACCGGGACAGCTAACTATGGCTACACCTTC
TRBD2	.	TRBV3-1/TRBV3-2	TRBJ2-7	CASSPGASGGDEQYF	TGTGCCAGCAGCCCCGGGGCTAGCGGGGGTGACGAGCAGTACTTC
TRBD2	.	TRBV3-1/TRBV3-2	TRBJ2-7	CASSEGLDSYEQYF	TGTGCCAGCAGCGAAGGACTAGACTCCTACGAGCAGTACTTC
TRBD1	.	TRBV6-6	TRBJ1-6	CASSYSWTGDSPLHF	TGTGCCAGCAGTTACTCATGGACAGGGGATTCACCCCTCCACTTT
.	.	TRBV9	TRBJ2-3	CASSVSTDTQYF	TGTGCCAGCAGCGTTTCTACAGATACGCAGTATTTT
.	.	TRBV7-9	TRBJ2-7	CASSFDRLGREQYF	TGTGCCAGCAGCTTCGACCGTTTGGGGAGAGAGCAGTACTTC
TRBD1	few	TRBV3-1/TRBV3-2	TRBJ1-2	CASSQAWTGESQGYTF	TGTGCCAGCAGCCAGGCTTGGACAGGGGAATCGCAAGGCTACACCTTC
TRBD2	.	TRBV4-3	TRBJ2-1	CASSQDMAGGLFGEQFF	TGCGCCAGCAGCCAAGATATGGCGGGGGGGCTTTTTGGCGAGCAGTTCTTC
.	.	TRBV6-5	TRBJ2-7	CASSRVGASYEQYF	TGTGCCAGCAGTCGGGTGGGGGCCTCCTACGAGCAGTACTTC
TRBD1	.	TRBV6-6	TRBJ1-1	CASSPTGTEAFF	TGTGCCAGCAGTCCGACAGGGACTGAAGCTTTCTTT
TRBD2	.	TRBV6-6	TRBJ2-7	CASSYSPWGGDYEQYF	TGTGCCAGCAGCTATAGTCCTTGGGGGGGGGACTACGAGCAGTACTTC
TRBD1	few	TRBV7-9	TRBJ1-5	CASSLSGTGNQPQHF	TGTGCCAGCAGCTTATCCGGGACAGGGAATCAGCCCCAGCATTTT
.	.	TRBV7-2	TRBJ1-4	CASSVGLRGLYRGEKLFF	TGTGCCAGCAGCGTGGGACTCCGGGGGTTGTATCGGGGTGAAAAACTGTTTTTT
.	.	TRBV11-3	TRBJ2-1	CASSLGTELPNEQFF	TGTGCCAGCAGCTTAGGGACAGAACTCCCTAATGAGCAGTTCTTC
.	once	TRBV7-2	TRBJ1-1	CASSWAGDGEAFF	TGTGCCAGCAGCTGGGCGGGGGACGGTGAAGCTTTCTTT
.	.	TRBV6-2/TRBV6-3	TRBJ2-1	CASSEGGTVPQFF	TGTGCCAGCAGCGAAGGCGGGACAGTGCCGCAGTTCTTC
TRBD1	.	TRBV18	TRBJ2-7	CASSRDRDEQYF	TGTGCCAGCTCAAGGGACAGAGACGAGCAGTACTTC
TRBD1	.	TRBV19	TRBJ1-6	CASSIKRTGDNSPLHF	TGTGCCAGTAGTATAAAAAGGACAGGGGATAATTCACCCCTCCACTTT
TRBD1	.	TRBV20-1	TRBJ1-2	CSARDGTGRTF	TGCAGTGCTAGAGATGGGACAGGTCGCACCTTC
.	.	TRBV19	TRBJ1-1	CASAASTDTEAFF	TGTGCCAGTGCGGCGAGTACGGACACTGAAGCTTTCTTT
TRBD1	once	TRBV10-3	TRBJ1-1	CAISVGTGAVAFF	TGTGCCATCAGTGTGGGGACAGGGGCGGTAGCTTTCTTT
.	.	TRBV10-3	TRBJ2-2	CAITRKRENTGELFF	TGTGCCATCACCCGGAAAAGGGAGAATACCGGGGAGCTGTTTTTT
.	.	TRBV7-8	TRBJ1-2	CASRTGGPNYGYTF	TGTGCCAGCAGAACCGGGGGTCCTAACTATGGCTACACCTTC
TRBD2	.	TRBV7-2	TRBJ2-3	CASSQIAGGTDTQYF	TGTGCCAGCAGCCAGATAGCGGGGGGCACAGATACGCAGTATTTT
.	.	TRBV7-9	TRBJ2-4	CASSLAGENIQYF	TGTGCCAGCAGCTTAGCAGGGGAAAACATTCAGTACTTC
TRBD1	.	TRBV15	TRBJ1-5	CATSRDPGTGGNQPQHF	TGTGCCACCAGCAGAGATCCTGGGACAGGGGGCAATCAGCCCCAGCATTTT
.	.	TRBV10-3	TRBJ1-5	CAISSTTDQPQHF	TGTGCCATCAGCTCGACGACTGATCAGCCCCAGCATTTT
.	few	TRBV3-1/TRBV3-2	TRBJ1-1	CASSQGSGAGMAEAFF	TGTGCCAGCAGCCAAGGTTCAGGGGCAGGTATGGCTGAAGCTTTCTTT
.	.	TRBV18	TRBJ1-1	CASSPPRAMNTEAFF	TGTGCCAGCTCACCACCGCGGGCGATGAACACTGAAGCTTTCTTT
.	.	TRBV6-5	TRBJ1-6	CASSYRQGSSPLHF	TGTGCCAGCAGTTACAGGCAGGGGAGTTCACCCCTCCACTTT